Following are 14 T cell receptor beta chains from one sample sequenced in a study of T cell responses to AZD1222 COVID-19 vaccine. Assay: immunoSEQ multiplex PCR; the TCRdb copy retains only in-frame clones and omits some. The sample gives 100,000 to 150,000 clones, roughly nine tenths of which show up once; approximately 1.6% is in the top ten. The sample consisted of peripheral blood, taken on day 0 of AZD1222 vaccination. Receptor source: an adult in good health.

The chain combines TRBV4-2 with TRBJ2-7; D gene uncertain. Per the germline V gene, CDR1 is LGHNA and CDR2 is YNFKEQ. The V and J ends lost 0 bases and 7 bases respectively, with 7 bases between them. The CDR3 has 12 amino acids. The CDR3 region has the DNA TGTGCCAGCAGCCAAGAACGCCAGGAGCAGTACTTC. It yields the protein CASSQERQEQYF.

This clone was detected only once. The V call is TRBV7-3, the J call TRBJ2-1, with 10 bases identical to TRBD2. V was pared by 4 bases and J by 4 bases, with 7 bases of the junction left unmatched. Germline V gene lookup returns CDR1 SGHTA and CDR2 FQGTGA. This CDR3 spans 16 amino acids. CDR3 protein: CASSSNLAGVYNEQFF. CDR3 coding DNA: TGTGCCAGCAGCTCGAACCTAGCGGGGGTTTACAATGAGCAGTTCTTC.

The chain combines TRBV6-2 or TRBV6-3 with TRBJ2-1; D is uncertain. Trimming pared 7 bases from V and 6 bases from J, leaving 16 bases between. This CDR3 is 14 amino acids long. From germline, CDR1 is MNHEY and CDR2 SVGEGT. The CDR3 is CASTPRPAINEQFF. DNA of the CDR3: TGTGCCAGCACCCCTCGCCCGGCGATCAATGAGCAGTTCTTC.

J is TRBJ1-4 and V is TRBV7-9, with D unclear. The V gene's germline CDR1 is SEHNR and CDR2 FQNEAQ (reference sequence). The CDR3 contains 16 residues. V lost 2 bases to trimming and J lost 8 bases, with 18 bases between them. The CDR3 DNA is TGTGCCAGCAGCTTATCTAGGGCTAGTTTCGGCGAAAAACTGTTTTTT. It codes for CASSLSRASFGEKLFF. Together with reference TRBV7-9 and TRBJ1-4, the CDR3 gives the full variable domain: DTGVSQNPRHKITKRGQNVTFRCDPISEHNRLYWYRQTLGQGPEFLTYFQNEAQLEKSRLLSDRFSAERPKGSFSTLEIQRTEQGDSAMYLCASSLSRASFGEKLFFGSGTQLSVL.

The V and J genes are TRBV7-2 and TRBJ2-2; D uncertain. Germline CDR1 SGHTA, CDR2 FQGNSA. The CDR3 spans 13 residues. V was clipped by 0 bases and J by 6 bases, with 5 bases between them. The CDR3 spells CASSLAQSGELFF. The CDR3 nucleotides read TGTGCCAGCAGCTTAGCGCAATCCGGGGAGCTGTTTTTT. The full variable domain, in which reference TRBV7-2 and TRBJ2-2 provide the parts outside the CDR3, is GAGVSQSPSNKVTEKGKDVELRCDPISGHTALYWYRQSLGQGLEFLIYFQGNSAPDKSGLPSDRFSAERTGGSVSTLTIQRTQQEDSAVYLCASSLAQSGELFFGEGSRLTVL.

This clone was detected only a few times. V usage is TRBV4-1 and J usage is TRBJ1-5; D is undetermined. The CDR3 covers 16 residues. The ends were cut back, 0 bases at V and 0 bases at J, with 9 bases in the middle. Germline CDR1 is MGHRA and CDR2 is YSYEKL. The CDR3 DNA is TGCGCCAGCAGCCAAGAAGCTCAGAATAGCAATCAGCCCCAGCATTTT. This encodes CASSQEAQNSNQPQHF.

This clone turned up a few times. The chain joins TRBV6-2 or TRBV6-3 to TRBJ2-7; D not certain. Trimming cost V 2 bases and J 1 base, with 12 bases left between them. The CDR3 has 15 residues. From germline, CDR1 is MNHEY and CDR2 SVGEGT. CDR3 DNA sequence: TGTGCCAGCAGTTACGGTTCCGACGGATCCTACGAGCAGTACTTC. Protein: CASSYGSDGSYEQYF.

The rearrangement joins TRBV6-1 to TRBJ1-3; D possibly corresponds to TRBD1 (6 bases). Germline-derived CDR1 and CDR2 are MNHNS and SASEGT. Trimming stripped 6 bases from V and 10 bases from J, with 19 bases between. CDR3 length: 14 amino acids. CDR3 in amino acids: CASSGGGPTRTIYF. The CDR3 DNA follows: TGTGCCAGCAGCGGGGGGGGGCCGACCAGGACCATATATTTT.

The chain is built from TRBV7-2 and TRBJ1-2; no clear D gene. The germline CDR1 and CDR2 sequences are SGHTA and FQGNSA. This CDR3 contains 14 residues. V lost 1 base and J lost 7, with 13 bases in between. DNA for the CDR3: TGTGCCAGCAGCTTAGTTCCGGAGGTTTCTGGCTACACCTTC. The encoded protein is CASSLVPEVSGYTF.

This clone was counted once. CDR3 protein: CASSPVRNEQFF. The CDR3 DNA sequence: TGTGCCAGCTCACCGGTCCGGAATGAGCAGTTCTTC. This chain links TRBV18 with TRBJ2-1; the D is unclear. Germline V gene data show CDR1 as KGHSH and CDR2 as LQKENI. The V and J ends lost 3 bases and 7 bases respectively, with 7 bases between them. This CDR3 region has 12 residues. Looking up the rest from reference TRBV18 and TRBJ2-1 gives the full variable domain: NAGVMQNPRHLVRRRGQEARLRCSPMKGHSHVYWYRQLPEEGLKFMVYLQKENIIDESGMPKERFSAEFPKEGPSILRIQQVVRGDSAAYFCASSPVRNEQFFGPGTRLTVL.

This rearrangement joins TRBV13 to TRBJ2-1; D perhaps matches TRBD2 (5 bases). The CDR3 is made up of 18 amino acids. Germline V lookup: CDR1 PRHDT, CDR2 FYEKMQ (reference sequence). V dropped 5 bases and J dropped 0 bases, with 20 bases sitting between them. CDR3 nucleotides: TGTGCCAGCAGCCCGTCATTACCCCAAGCGGACTCCTACAATGAGCAGTTCTTC. Protein sequence: CASSPSLPQADSYNEQFF.

The chain has TRBV4-3 and TRBJ1-4; a possible D gene is TRBD1 (6 bases). V was clipped by 4 bases and J by 0 bases, with 12 bases between them. This CDR3 spans 16 amino acids. Germline V gene data show CDR1 as LGHNA and CDR2 as YSLEER. This CDR3 reads CASSRGTPATNEKLFF. The CDR3 region has the DNA TGCGCCAGCAGCCGGGGGACACCTGCAACTAATGAAAAACTGTTTTTT.

The V call is TRBV4-3, the J call TRBJ1-2, with a tentative D call TRBD1 (5 bases). This CDR3 has 16 amino acids. The V end was cut by 0 bases, the J end by 4 bases, with 15 bases between. Germline V lookup: CDR1 LGHNA, CDR2 YSLEER. The CDR3 spells CASSQEWAGPPYGYTF. As DNA, the CDR3 is TGCGCCAGCAGCCAAGAATGGGCAGGGCCGCCCTATGGCTACACCTTC.

The V and J genes are TRBV5-1 and TRBJ2-1; 8 bases map to TRBD1. V gave up 4 bases and J gave up 2 bases; unmatched junction bases: 5. The CDR3 loop spans 15 amino acids. The V gene's germline CDR1 is SGHRS and CDR2 YFSETQ. The CDR3 DNA is TGCGCCAGCAGCCTGGACAGGGCGGCCTACAATGAGCAGTTCTTC. It is translated as CASSLDRAAYNEQFF.